What follows are 8 T cell receptor beta chains derived from one specimen sequenced in a study of vaccination effects on CD4 cells after COVID-19. No antigen is known for these receptors. The culture ran for roughly ten days before CD4+ T cells were isolated. Participants received two doses of either the BNT162b2 or mRNA-1273 vaccine. Sequenced by immunoSEQ multiplex PCR; TCRdb stores in-frame clones only, minus some. The table lists tens of thousands of clones, just under 75% of them singletons. Material: CD4+ T cells from PBMCs cultured without peptide, obtained after COVID-19 vaccination. The receptors come from a human donor who received a COVID-19 vaccine.

Only a few counts were recorded for this clone. V usage is TRBV5-1 and J usage is TRBJ2-3; the D gene could be TRBD1 or TRBD2 (5 bases each). V was pared by 4 bases and J by 6 bases, with 9 bases between. The CDR3 totals 12 residues. The germline V gene encodes CDR1 SGHRS and CDR2 YFSETQ. In DNA, the CDR3 is TGCGCCAGCAGCAGGGACCTGGATACGCAGTATTTT. Its protein is CASSRDLDTQYF.

The chain has TRBV27 and TRBJ2-7; 12 bases are shared with TRBD2. Germline V gene sequence: CDR1 MNHEY, CDR2 SMNVEV (reference sequence). Unmatched junction bases numbered 1, after V lost 2 bases and J lost 2 bases. CDR3 length equals 15 residues. CDR3 bases: TGTGCCAGCAGTTTAAGACTAGCGGGAGCCTACGAGCAGTACTTC. Its protein product is CASSLRLAGAYEQYF.

The CDR3 sequence: CASRTWVQETQYF. CDR3 bases: TGTGCCAGCAGAACCTGGGTCCAAGAGACCCAGTACTTC. This chain uses TRBV27 with TRBJ2-5; unclear D gene. Germline-derived CDR1 and CDR2 are MNHEY and SMNVEV (reference sequence). Trimming pared 6 bases from V and 1 base from J, leaving 9 bases between. The CDR3 runs to 13 residues.

This chain uses TRBV30 with TRBJ1-1; a possible D gene is TRBD1 (6 bases). Trimming shortened V by 2 bases and J by 5 bases, and 18 bases separated the two germline ends. The CDR3 consists of 15 residues. The germline gives CDR1 GTSNPN, CDR2 SVGIG (reference sequence). CDR3 region: CAWSFRDNEGTEAFF. For the CDR3, the DNA is TGTGCCTGGAGTTTTCGGGACAACGAAGGTACTGAAGCTTTCTTT.

The chain links TRBV18 to TRBJ1-4; 12 nucleotides line up with TRBD1. The CDR3 is made up of 19 amino acids. In germline, CDR1 is KGHSH, CDR2 LQKENI. After removal of 3 bases from V and 7 bases from J, the junction contained 15 bases not matched to a gene. In DNA, the CDR3 is TGTGCCAGCTCACCCTACGGGACAGGGGGCCCAAGTGATCGTGAAAAACTGTTTTTT. This translates into CASSPYGTGGPSDREKLFF.

This sequence joins TRBV3-1 (or the pseudogene TRBV3-2) and TRBJ2-7; D is perhaps TRBD2 (6 bases). The CDR3 loop spans 13 amino acids. Looked up from germline, CDR1 is LGHDT and CDR2 is YNNKEL (reference sequence). V was trimmed by 0 bases and J by 8 bases, leaving 11 bases between them. CDR3: CASSQDALAQQYF. CDR3 nucleotide sequence: TGTGCCAGCAGCCAAGATGCGCTAGCGCAGCAGTACTTC.

This clone occurred once. The rearrangement joins TRBV28 to TRBJ1-2; no reliable D call. The V end lost 5 bases, the J end lost 8 bases, and 15 bases lay between the germline ends. There are 13 residues in the CDR3. Germline V gene data show CDR1 as MDHEN and CDR2 as SYDVKM. The CDR3: CASSPTYMGGYTF. CDR3 nucleotide sequence: TGTGCCAGCAGTCCGACTTATATGGGAGGCTACACCTTC.

The chain uses TRBV4-1 and TRBJ2-3; TRBD2 matches at 12 bases. With 1 base clipped from V and 6 bases from J, the junction kept 11 bases outside the gene matches. The CDR3 has 18 amino acids. Germline V gives CDR1 MGHRA, CDR2 YSYEKL. As DNA, the CDR3 is TGCGCCAGCAGCCAAGTGGGGAACCTAGCGGGGGGGCGGGATACGCAGTATTTT. Translated, it gives CASSQVGNLAGGRDTQYF.